The 28 T cell receptor beta chains below all came from one sample that was sequenced in a study of beta chain features in type 1 diabetes. Points from the study as a whole: Moderate but significant shortening of TCRB CDR3s was recorded in all four CD4+ subsets from Type 1 diabetes patients.

The antigens of these receptors remain unknown. Reverse transcription of all isolated RNA meant that expressed TCRB transcripts were sequenced. Produced via immunoSEQ multiplex PCR; TCRdb's table is partial and in-frame only. The profile covers fewer than 450,000 clones, with 13% appearing a single time and roughly 0.015% taken by the ten largest. The source material was naive CD4+ T cells from blood. These receptor sequences come from a woman aged 18-29 years with type 1 diabetes.

This clone occurred a few times. The CDR3 DNA reads TGTGCCAGCAGGAGAGGGGGTATACTCAATGAAAAACTGTTTTTT. Translated, it gives CASRRGGILNEKLFF. V is TRBV11-2 and J is TRBJ1-4, with TRBD1 as a possible D gene (6 bases). The CDR3 sequence is 15 residues long. The germline gives CDR1 SGHAT, CDR2 FQNNGV. Trimming pared 6 bases from V and 5 bases from J, leaving 16 bases between.

This clone was counted a few times. Other nucleotide sequences from this sample produce the same CDR3. The rearrangement links TRBV5-1 to TRBJ1-5; 7 bases line up with TRBD1. The CDR3 is 14 residues long. With 2 bases clipped from V and 2 bases from J, the junction kept 1 base outside the gene matches. CDR1 is SGHRS and CDR2 is YFSETQ in the germline V gene. CDR3: CASSLTGGNQPQHF. Here the CDR3 DNA reads TGCGCCAGCAGCTTAACAGGGGGCAATCAGCCCCAGCATTTT.

This clone was seen more than once but under ten times. The genes are TRBV30 and TRBJ2-5, with 9 nucleotides matching TRBD1. The CDR3 covers 15 residues. The V segment lost 3 bases and the J segment 4 bases; nucleotides outside the gene matches: 9. The germline CDR1 and CDR2 sequences are GTSNPN and SVGIG (reference sequence). CDR3 DNA sequence: TGTGCCTGGAGCATACAGGGGGCCGGGCGAGAGACCCAGTACTTC. This translates into CAWSIQGAGRETQYF.

The gene calls are TRBV5-4 and TRBJ2-5; 7 bases fit TRBD2. Germline CDR1 is SGHNT and CDR2 is YYREEE (reference sequence). Germline trimming cut 3 bases from V and 0 bases from J; bases unmatched to any gene: 5. The CDR3 runs 15 residues. CDR3 in amino acids: CASSSPGLYQETQYF. CDR3 DNA: TGTGCCAGCAGCTCACCGGGACTATACCAAGAGACCCAGTACTTC.

The J gene is TRBJ2-2, the V gene TRBV5-4, with 8 bases identical to TRBD2. The length of the CDR3 is 16 residues. Trimming took 1 base from V and 1 from J; bases not matched to a gene: 3. In germline, CDR1 is SGHNT, CDR2 YYREEE (reference sequence). Here the CDR3 reads CASSLSSGGNTGELFF. CDR3 nucleotide sequence: TGTGCCAGCAGCTTGTCCAGCGGGGGGAACACCGGGGAGCTGTTTTTT.

The V call is TRBV6-5, the J call TRBJ1-5; TRBD1 agrees at 7 bases. CDR1 and CDR2 from the germline V gene are MNHEY and SVGAGI. The CDR3 spans 15 residues. The J segment lost 4 bases and the V segment lost 0 bases, leaving 3 bases of the junction unmatched. The CDR3 DNA sequence: TGTGCCAGCAGTTACTCGGGACAGATGAATCAGCCCCAGCATTTT. Its translation is CASSYSGQMNQPQHF.

The rearrangement links TRBV7-9 to TRBJ2-1, with 12 bases matching TRBD2. V lost 5 bases and J lost 12; bases outside the gene matches: 17. CDR1 and CDR2 (germline): SEHNR, FQNEAQ (reference sequence). The CDR3 has 17 amino acids. In nucleotides, the CDR3 is TGTGCCAGCAGCCCACAAGCCGGGACTAGCGGGTCTCAAGGGCAGTTCTTC. It is translated as CASSPQAGTSGSQGQFF.

The J gene is TRBJ1-5, the V gene TRBV2; 10 bases map to TRBD1. The trim removed 5 bases at V and 5 bases at J, leaving 6 bases unmatched. The CDR3 has 15 amino acids. The germline gives CDR1 SNHLY, CDR2 FYNNEI. In DNA, the CDR3 is TGTGCCAGCAGTCGCCAGACAGGGGGCGATCAGCCCCAGCATTTT. Amino acid sequence: CASSRQTGGDQPQHF.

About this clone itself: The junction departs from the called germline gene at one end, perhaps through a read error. The CDR3 sequence: CAIGEKGLGHTQYF. The DNA of the CDR3 is TGTGCCATCGGTGAAAAGGGGTTAGGCCATACGCAGTATTTT. The J gene is TRBJ2-3, the V gene TRBV10-3, with a possible D match to TRBD1 (5 bases). This CDR3 contains 14 residues. Germline loops: CDR1 ENHRY, CDR2 SYGVKD.

This clone has only a few counts. The V gene is TRBV6-5, the J gene TRBJ2-3; a possible D gene is TRBD1 (5 bases). Germline CDR1 MNHEY, CDR2 SVGAGI. Trimming left V 0 bases short and J 2 bases short, with 12 bases between. The CDR3 is 16 residues long. The CDR3 is CASSYSNVGPTDTQYF. CDR3 bases: TGTGCCAGCAGTTACTCGAACGTGGGGCCCACAGATACGCAGTATTTT.

This clone occurred once. The DNA of the CDR3 is TGTGCCAGCAGCACCGGATTTGGAGAGCAGTACGTC. As protein: CASSTGFGEQYV. The chain recombines TRBV6-5 with TRBJ2-7, with unresolved D. Germline CDR1 reads MNHEY; CDR2 reads SVGAGI. Between the trimmed V and J ends, which lost 6 bases and 7 bases, there was a span of 13 bases. CDR3 length: 12 residues.

V usage is TRBV27 and J usage is TRBJ2-5; tentatively, D is TRBD2 (6 bases). The V gene lost 5 bases and the J gene lost 7 bases, with 14 bases spanning the gap. Germline CDR1 is MNHEY and CDR2 is SMNVEV (reference sequence). This CDR3 is built from 13 residues. This CDR3 is CASSAGGRGTQYF. The CDR3, as DNA: TGTGCCAGCAGTGCCGGAGGGCGGGGGACCCAGTACTTC.

This clone was found a few times. The chain is built from TRBV19 and TRBJ2-3; TRBD1 might be the D (6 bases). The CDR3 is 14 residues long. Germline-derived CDR1 and CDR2 are LNHDA and SQIVND (reference sequence). The V end lost 6 bases, the J end lost 5 bases, and 15 bases lay between the germline ends. CDR3 residues: CASRPQNREDTQYF. CDR3 bases: TGTGCCAGTAGGCCTCAAAACAGGGAAGATACGCAGTATTTT. Variable domain in full (rest from reference TRBV19 and TRBJ2-3): DGGITQSPKYLFRKEGQNVTLSCEQNLNHDAMYWYRQDPGQGLRLIYYSQIVNDFQKGDIAEGYSVSREKKESFPLTVTSAQKNPTAFYLCASRPQNREDTQYFGPGTRLTVL.

This clone was detected a few times. V and J are TRBV9 and TRBJ2-1, with 8 positions matching TRBD1. V lost 4 bases, J lost 15 bases, and 12 bases stayed unmatched. The CDR3 extends over 13 amino acids. The germline CDR1 and CDR2 sequences are SGDLS and YYNGEE. CDR3 sequence (DNA): TGTGCCAGCAGCCCGGACAGGGACCGGGGGACGTTCTTC. Encoded protein: CASSPDRDRGTFF.

This clone came up a few times. This chain uses TRBV5-4 with TRBJ1-1, with D possibly being TRBD1 (6 bases). The V end lost 4 bases, the J end lost 4 bases, and 20 bases lay between the germline ends. This CDR3 spans 16 amino acids. Germline CDR1 is SGHNT and CDR2 is YYREEE (reference sequence). CDR3 in amino acids: CASSGSGTQRGTEAFF. CDR3 nucleotides: TGTGCCAGCAGCGGATCCGGGACACAAAGAGGCACTGAAGCTTTCTTT.

The chain carries TRBV28 and TRBJ2-7; 7 bases map to TRBD1. The germline CDR1 and CDR2 sequences are MDHEN and SYDVKM. V lost 4 bases and J lost 6; bases outside the gene matches: 9. This CDR3 has 14 amino acids. The CDR3 protein is CASSSGTAYVEQYF. Written as DNA, the CDR3 is TGTGCCAGCAGTTCCGGGACAGCCTACGTCGAGCAGTACTTC.

CDR3 nucleotides: TGTGCCAGCAGCGCGGGAGGAGATACGCAGTATTTT. This gives the protein CASSAGGDTQYF. The chain uses TRBV9 and TRBJ2-3, with 7 nucleotides matching TRBD2. The CDR3 has 12 amino acids. The V gene's germline CDR1 is SGDLS and CDR2 YYNGEE. The ends lost 3 bases at V and 5 bases at J; junction bases unmatched: 0.

This clone has only a few counts. V is TRBV30 and J is TRBJ1-1, with a possible D match to TRBD1 (5 bases). The CDR3 has 12 residues. Germline loops: CDR1 GTSNPN, CDR2 SVGIG (reference sequence). The V gene lost 0 bases and the J gene lost 10 bases, with 12 bases spanning the gap. The CDR3 reads CAWSVPGRGAFF. The CDR3 DNA reads as TGTGCCTGGAGTGTACCAGGTAGGGGAGCTTTCTTT.

The chain is built from TRBV7-9 and TRBJ1-1, with a possible D match to TRBD1 (5 bases). The CDR3 has 13 residues. Germline CDR1 SEHNR, CDR2 FQNEAQ (reference sequence). V gave up 5 bases and J gave up 2 bases, with 9 bases separating them. In DNA form, the CDR3 reads TGTGCCAGCAGCCGGGGGGAAAACACTGAAGCTTTCTTT. This translates into CASSRGENTEAFF.

The genes are TRBV18 and TRBJ2-7; D call uncertain. The CDR3 length is 14 residues. Trimming took off 6 bases at V and 0 bases at J, with 12 bases between the two ends. CDR1 is KGHSH, CDR2 LQKENI, per germline. The CDR3 DNA reads TGTGCCAGCTCGCCTTCGACTCGCTCCTACGAGCAGTACTTC. Its translation: CASSPSTRSYEQYF.

The chain joins TRBV12-5 to TRBJ1-1, with D possibly being TRBD1 (6 bases). This CDR3 has 15 residues. CDR1 is LGHNT and CDR2 is FRNRAP in the germline V gene. Trimming pared 1 base from V and 3 bases from J, leaving 12 bases between. The CDR3 nucleotides are TGTGCTAGTGGTTTGGCGACAGGTGTGTACACTGAAGCTTTCTTT. Translation gives CASGLATGVYTEAFF.

This clone was picked up a small number of times. The chain combines TRBV28 with TRBJ1-2, with D possibly matching TRBD1 (6 bases). V gave up 5 bases and J gave up 6 bases, with 10 bases separating them. The CDR3 runs to 12 residues. Per germline, CDR1 MDHEN and CDR2 SYDVKM. The CDR3 sequence: CASSLQGHGYTF. CDR3 nucleotides: TGTGCCAGCAGTCTACAGGGTCATGGCTACACCTTC.

Here the CDR3 reads CASSPGGGDGYTF. The CDR3 region has the DNA TGTGCCAGCAGCCCCGGGGGAGGGGATGGCTACACCTTC. The chain joins TRBV7-9 to TRBJ1-2, with D possibly TRBD1 on 5 matching bases. CDR1 is SEHNR and CDR2 is FQNEAQ in the germline V gene (reference sequence). V dropped 5 bases and J dropped 6 bases, with 13 bases sitting between them. The CDR3 length is 13 residues.

This rearrangement joins TRBV30 to TRBJ1-1; D is undetermined. Trimming took off 2 bases at V and 0 bases at J, with 7 bases between the two ends. CDR3 size: 13 residues. CDR1 GTSNPN and CDR2 SVGIG come from the germline V gene (reference sequence). CDR3 amino acids: CAWSQQMNTEAFF. CDR3 coding DNA: TGTGCCTGGAGTCAACAGATGAACACTGAAGCTTTCTTT.

This clone was seen a handful of times. The V call is TRBV9, the J call TRBJ2-1; a possible D gene is TRBD2 (5 bases). V was trimmed by 6 bases and J by 2 bases, leaving 15 bases between them. Germline CDR1 reads SGDLS; CDR2 reads YYNGEE. The CDR3 loop spans 15 amino acids. The CDR3: CASTLRGLAYNEQFF. CDR3 DNA: TGTGCCAGCACTCTCAGAGGGCTAGCCTACAATGAGCAGTTCTTC.

Note on this clone: The identical CDR3 is also encoded by other nucleotide sequences in the sample. This chain links TRBV18 with TRBJ1-1; TRBD1 agrees at 8 bases. Trimming removed 2 bases from V and 7 bases from J; junction bases left unmatched: 3. The CDR3 is 13 amino acids. CDR1 is KGHSH, CDR2 LQKENI, per germline. The CDR3 coding sequence is TGTGCCAGCTCACCAAGAGACAGGGGTGAAGCTTTCTTT. The encoded protein is CASSPRDRGEAFF.

The chain recombines TRBV27 with TRBJ2-5; D gene unclear. Between the trimmed V and J ends, which lost 2 bases and 1 base, there was a span of 5 bases. There are 13 residues in the CDR3. Per germline, CDR1 MNHEY and CDR2 SMNVEV (reference sequence). The CDR3 reads CASSLAVQETQYF. The CDR3 DNA reads as TGTGCCAGCAGTTTAGCGGTCCAAGAGACCCAGTACTTC.

Only a few counts were recorded for this clone. The chain carries TRBV29-1 and TRBJ2-3; D uncertain. The CDR3 runs 13 residues. The germline V and J ends were trimmed by 2 bases and 4 bases, with 10 bases remaining between them. CDR1 is SQVTM, CDR2 ANQGSEA, per germline. The CDR3 sequence is CSVEIQSPDTQYF. The DNA of the CDR3 is TGCAGCGTTGAAATCCAGTCGCCAGATACGCAGTATTTT.